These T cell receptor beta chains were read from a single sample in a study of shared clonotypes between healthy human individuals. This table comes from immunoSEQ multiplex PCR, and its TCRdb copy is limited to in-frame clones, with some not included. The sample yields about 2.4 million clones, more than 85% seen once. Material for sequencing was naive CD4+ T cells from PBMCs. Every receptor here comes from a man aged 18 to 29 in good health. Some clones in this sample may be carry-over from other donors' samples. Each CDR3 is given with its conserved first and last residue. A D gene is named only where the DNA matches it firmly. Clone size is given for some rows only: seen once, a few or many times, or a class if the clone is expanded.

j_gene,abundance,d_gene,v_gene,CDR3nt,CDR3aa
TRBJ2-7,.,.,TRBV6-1,TGTGCCAGCAGTGAAGAGGGGTGGGCCGGGCCCTACGAGCAGTACTTC,CASSEEGWAGPYEQYF
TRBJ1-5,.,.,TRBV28,TGTGCCAGCAGAGAAAGGACACCTCAGCCCCAGCATTTT,CASRERTPQPQHF
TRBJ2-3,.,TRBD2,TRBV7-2,TGTGCCAGCAGCCCCGGGGGGTATACGCAGTATTTT,CASSPGGYTQYF
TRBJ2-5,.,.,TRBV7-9,TGTGCCAGCAGCCCAGGGACTGGCGGTGGGGAGACCCAGTACTTC,CASSPGTGGGETQYF
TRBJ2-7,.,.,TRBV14,TGTGCCAGCAGCCAAGCAAACCACCCAGGGGTGCAGTACTTC,CASSQANHPGVQYF
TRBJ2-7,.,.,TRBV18,TGTGCCAGCTCACCCGGGATCCTAACCTACGAGCAGTACTTC,CASSPGILTYEQYF
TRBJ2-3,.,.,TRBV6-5,TGTGCCAGCAGTTCTTATCGCGACGTCGGCACAGATACGCAGTATTTT,CASSSYRDVGTDTQYF
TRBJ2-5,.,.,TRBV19,TGTGCCAGTAGCCCTCAGGGCCTGGGGGAGACCCAGTACTTC,CASSPQGLGETQYF
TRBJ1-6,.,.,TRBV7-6,TGTGCCAGCAGCTCTCCGGGAAATAATTCACCCCTCCACTTT,CASSSPGNNSPLHF
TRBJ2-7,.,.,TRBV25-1,TGTGCCAGCAGTGAATTCAGGGTCGGCTCCTACGAGCAGTACTTC,CASSEFRVGSYEQYF
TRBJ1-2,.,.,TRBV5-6,TGTGCCAGCAGCTTGATAAGAAGAGACCGGGGTTACTATGGCTACACCTTC,CASSLIRRDRGYYGYTF
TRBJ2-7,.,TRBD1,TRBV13,TGTGCCAGCAGCTTACGGGGACAGGGGACCTACGAGCAGTACTTC,CASSLRGQGTYEQYF
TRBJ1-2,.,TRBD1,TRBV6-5,TGTGCCAGCAGTTACTCGGGGACAGTTTATGGCTACACCTTC,CASSYSGTVYGYTF
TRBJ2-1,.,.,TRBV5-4,TGTGCCAGCAGCTTGGGGACATCAAGGGGCAATGAGCAGTTCTTC,CASSLGTSRGNEQFF
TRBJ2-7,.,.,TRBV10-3,TGTGCCATCAGTGAGTTCGAGCAGCGGGACAAGTACTTC,CAISEFEQRDKYF
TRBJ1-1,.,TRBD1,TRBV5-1,TGCGCCAGCAGCTTTTCGCCCCCCGGACAGGGGATGAACACTGAAGCTTTCTTT,CASSFSPPGQGMNTEAFF
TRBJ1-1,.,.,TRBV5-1,TGCGCCAGCAGCTTGGCCGGACGGCGGAACACTGAAGCTTTCTTT,CASSLAGRRNTEAFF
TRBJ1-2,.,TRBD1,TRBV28,TGTGCCAGCAGTTTACCTGGGACAGGGGGATCTGCTGGCTACACCTTC,CASSLPGTGGSAGYTF
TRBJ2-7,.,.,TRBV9,TGTGCCAGCAGTGCAACCACGAGTGGTTACGAGCAGTACTTC,CASSATTSGYEQYF
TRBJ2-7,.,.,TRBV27,TGTGCCAGCAGTTTGTCTCGGGGCCAGCAGTACTTC,CASSLSRGQQYF
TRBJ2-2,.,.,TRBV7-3,TGTGCCAGCACCCCAGGAGGGGAGAACACCGGGGAGCTGTTTTTT,CASTPGGENTGELFF
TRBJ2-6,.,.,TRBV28,TGTGCCAGCGGGGAAGGGGTTGGGGCCAACGTCCTGACTTTC,CASGEGVGANVLTF
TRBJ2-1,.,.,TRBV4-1,TGCGCCAGCAGCCCAGTAGGGCGCGGCGGGGCCTGGAATGAGCAGTTCTTC,CASSPVGRGGAWNEQFF
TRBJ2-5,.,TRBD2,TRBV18,TGTGCCAGCTCACCATTCGGCGGTCCTAGCGGGAGCCAAGAGACCCAGTACTTC,CASSPFGGPSGSQETQYF
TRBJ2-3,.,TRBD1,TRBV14,TGTGCCAGCAGCCTCGGGACAGGGGGCGCCGGGACGCAGTATTTT,CASSLGTGGAGTQYF
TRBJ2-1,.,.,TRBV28,TGTGCCAGCAGGTTTAGTTTGACAGGGGAGGGGGAGCAGTTCTTC,CASRFSLTGEGEQFF
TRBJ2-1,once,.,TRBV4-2,TGTGCCAGCAGCCCCCCACCCGGGGGAGGACCCTACAATGAGCAGTTCTTC,CASSPPPGGGPYNEQFF
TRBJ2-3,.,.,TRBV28,TGTGCCAGCAGTCTAAGACTAGATTCGGGGCTGAGTACAGATACGCAGTATTTT,CASSLRLDSGLSTDTQYF
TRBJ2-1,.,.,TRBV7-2,TGTGCCAGCAGCCCCGGAGGGGGCGCCTCCTACAATGAGCAGTTCTTC,CASSPGGGASYNEQFF
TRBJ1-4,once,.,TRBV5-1,TGCGCCAGCAGCTTAAGGGGACTGGGTGAAAAACTGTTTTTT,CASSLRGLGEKLFF
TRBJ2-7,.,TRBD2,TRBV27,TGTGCCAGCAGTTCCCCGGGGGGTAAGGGGACCGAGCAGTACTTC,CASSSPGGKGTEQYF
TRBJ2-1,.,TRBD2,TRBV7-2,TGTGCCAGCAGCTTAGGGCGGGAGTGGGGGAATGAGCAGTTCTTC,CASSLGREWGNEQFF
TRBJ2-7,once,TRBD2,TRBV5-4,TGTGCCAGCAGCGGGGGACTAGCGGGTTCCTCCTACGAGCAGTACTTC,CASSGGLAGSSYEQYF
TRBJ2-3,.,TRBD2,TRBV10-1,TGCGCCAGCACCAGTAGCGGGAGGGGCCTGAGCCCAGATACGCAGTATTTT,CASTSSGRGLSPDTQYF
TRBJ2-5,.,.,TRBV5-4,TGTGCCAGCAGCTTGGGAGGGTCTGGGCCGGGGGCCCAGTACTTC,CASSLGGSGPGAQYF
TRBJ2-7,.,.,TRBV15,TGTGCCACCAGCAGAGATCAGGCCCGGTTGCAGGGGCACTACGAGCAGTACTTC,CATSRDQARLQGHYEQYF
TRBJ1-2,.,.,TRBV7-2,TGTGCCAGCAGCCTCTCGGGGGCAAATAACTATGGCTACACCTTC,CASSLSGANNYGYTF
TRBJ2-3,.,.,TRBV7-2,TGTGCCAGCAGCTTACAAGCGAGCAGTAGCACAGATACGCAGTATTTT,CASSLQASSSTDTQYF
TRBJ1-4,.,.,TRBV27,TGTGCCAGCAGTGTACAGGGAAACCTTGAAAAACTGTTTTTT,CASSVQGNLEKLFF
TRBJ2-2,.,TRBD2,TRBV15,TGTGCCACCAGCAGTCCAAAGAGGGAGCGGGAGAATCCCGGGGAGCTGTTTTTT,CATSSPKRERENPGELFF
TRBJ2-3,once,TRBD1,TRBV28,TGTGCCAGCAGTAGAGACAGGGCCACAGATACGCAGTATTTT,CASSRDRATDTQYF
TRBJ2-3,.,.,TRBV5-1,TGCGCCAGCAGCTTCCGGGACCTGGGCACAGATACGCAGTATTTT,CASSFRDLGTDTQYF
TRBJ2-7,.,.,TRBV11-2,TGTGCCAGCAGCTTAAATATTGGACGTCGCGAGCAGTACTTC,CASSLNIGRREQYF
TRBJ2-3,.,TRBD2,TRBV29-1,TGCAGCGTTGTCAGGGCTAGCGGGAGCACAGATACGCAGTATTTT,CSVVRASGSTDTQYF
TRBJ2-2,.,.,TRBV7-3,TGTGCCAGCAGCTTAGTGGGAGCCGCGAGGTCGGGGGAGCTGTTTTTT,CASSLVGAARSGELFF
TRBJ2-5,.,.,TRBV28,TGTGCCAGCAGTTTACGGGCAGAAGAGACCCAGTACTTC,CASSLRAEETQYF
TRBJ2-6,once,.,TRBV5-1,TGCGCCAGCAGCCCAGGGGTCGGTGGGGCCAACGTCCTGACTTTC,CASSPGVGGANVLTF
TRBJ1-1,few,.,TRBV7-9,TGTGCCAGCAGCTTCGGGGGGAACACTGAAGCTTTCTTT,CASSFGGNTEAFF
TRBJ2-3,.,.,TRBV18,TGTGCCAGCTCACCACCACGGCAGGGAGACACAGATACGCAGTATTTT,CASSPPRQGDTDTQYF
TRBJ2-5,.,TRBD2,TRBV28,TGTGCCAGCGCCTTGTTTGGGGGGGGAGGGACCCAGTACTTC,CASALFGGGGTQYF
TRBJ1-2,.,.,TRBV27,TGTGCCAGCAGTTTACACAGGGACTATGGCTACACCTTC,CASSLHRDYGYTF
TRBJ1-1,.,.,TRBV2,TGTGCCAGCGGCGGGGATTGGGGCGGGACTGAAGCTTTCTTT,CASGGDWGGTEAFF
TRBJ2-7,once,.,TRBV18,TGTGCCAGCTCACCTTGGACTGACGAGCAGTACTTC,CASSPWTDEQYF
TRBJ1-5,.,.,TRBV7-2,TGTGCCAGCAGCCTAGTAGGGCCAAATCAGCCCCAGCATTTT,CASSLVGPNQPQHF
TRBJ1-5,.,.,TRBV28,TGTGCCAGCAGTTTTCTAAGGGTATCGAGCAATCAGCCCCAGCATTTT,CASSFLRVSSNQPQHF